One sample yielded the 26 T cell receptor beta chains listed below, sequenced in a study of blood T cell repertoires in COVID-19. Assay used: immunoSEQ multiplex PCR; TCRdb lists only in-frame clones, some missing. The data contain under 250,000 clones, around nine tenths of them seen just once; the ten biggest clones take up over 0.75%. What was sequenced was peripheral blood. The receptors shown here come from a man between 60 and 70 years old with COVID-19, enrolled during active disease.

The V call is TRBV5-1, the J call TRBJ1-2, with D possibly matching TRBD1 (6 bases). Germline loops: CDR1 SGHRS, CDR2 YFSETQ. The CDR3 is 14 amino acids. V was shortened by 1 base and J by 4 bases, with 11 bases between the two germline ends. The CDR3, as DNA: TGCGCCAGCAGCTTGCGGGGAGGGGGCTATGGCTACACCTTC. This encodes CASSLRGGGYGYTF.

The V call is TRBV18, the J call TRBJ2-2, with D possibly matching TRBD1 (6 bases). CDR3 length equals 16 residues. Germline values: CDR1 KGHSH, CDR2 LQKENI. With 3 bases removed from V and 0 bases from J, the gap between germline ends came to 11 bases. CDR3 region: CASSPGQGPNTGELFF. In nucleotides, the CDR3 is TGTGCCAGCTCACCTGGGCAGGGGCCGAACACCGGGGAGCTGTTTTTT.

The count of this clone is one. The chain has TRBV10-3 and TRBJ2-7, with TRBD2 matching over 7 bases. There are 13 residues in the CDR3. CDR1 ENHRY and CDR2 SYGVKD come from the germline V gene. V lost 0 bases, J lost 5 bases, and 1 base stayed unmatched. The CDR3 DNA reads as TGTGCCATCAGTGAGTCCGGGGGGAACGAGCAGTACTTC. Translating gives CAISESGGNEQYF.

J is TRBJ1-5 and V is TRBV19; no clear D. Trimming pared 8 bases from V and 0 bases from J, leaving 8 bases between. CDR1 and CDR2 (germline): LNHDA, SQIVND (reference sequence). The CDR3 is 13 residues long. CDR3 DNA sequence: TGTGCCAGTTCAGACTATAGCAATCAGCCCCAGCATTTT. Protein product: CASSDYSNQPQHF.

The gene calls are TRBV19 and TRBJ1-1; 8 bases are a match to TRBD1. The CDR3 is made up of 15 amino acids. After removal of 4 bases from V and 0 bases from J, the junction contained 4 bases not matched to a gene. The germline CDR1 and CDR2 sequences are LNHDA and SQIVND (reference sequence). This CDR3 is CASSTGGVMNTEAFF. Written as DNA, the CDR3 is TGTGCCAGTAGTACAGGGGGCGTCATGAACACTGAAGCTTTCTTT. The whole variable domain, remainder taken from reference TRBV19 and TRBJ1-1, is DGGITQSPKYLFRKEGQNVTLSCEQNLNHDAMYWYRQDPGQGLRLIYYSQIVNDFQKGDIAEGYSVSREKKESFPLTVTSAQKNPTAFYLCASSTGGVMNTEAFFGQGTRLTVV.

This chain links TRBV29-1 with TRBJ2-7; 8 bases are shared with TRBD1. This CDR3 has 13 amino acids. Germline loops: CDR1 SQVTM, CDR2 ANQGSEA. The J segment lost 3 bases and the V segment lost 6 bases, leaving 7 bases of the junction unmatched. CDR3 sequence: CSVGDRWSYEQYF. The CDR3 coding sequence is TGCAGCGTAGGGGACAGGTGGAGCTACGAGCAGTACTTC.

The chain couples TRBV18 to TRBJ1-5, with 7 bases that match TRBD1. The J segment lost 0 bases and the V segment lost 5 bases, leaving 7 bases of the junction unmatched. Germline V gene sequence: CDR1 KGHSH, CDR2 LQKENI. The CDR3 loop spans 16 amino acids. CDR3 amino acids: CASSSDRPYSNQPQHF. CDR3 sequence (DNA): TGTGCCAGCTCATCGGACAGGCCGTATAGCAATCAGCCCCAGCATTTT.

This chain connects TRBV1 to TRBJ1-5. TRBV1 is noted as a pseudogene. The CDR3 spans 18 residues. The CDR3 loop is CTSSQDPQDWARSQPQHF. DNA of the CDR3: TGCACCAGCAGCCAAGATCCCCAGGACTGGGCTCGATCTCAGCCCCAGCATTTT.

This clone turned up a few times. This chain connects TRBV19 to TRBJ1-2; D is uncertain. V was shortened by 7 bases and J by 9 bases, with 18 bases between the two germline ends. The CDR3 loop spans 13 amino acids. Per the germline V gene, CDR1 is LNHDA and CDR2 is SQIVND (reference sequence). CDR3 sequence: CASTRTGRVSYTF. The CDR3 DNA reads TGTGCCAGTACCAGAACGGGGAGGGTTAGCTACACCTTC.

The rearrangement links TRBV28 to TRBJ1-5; 7 nucleotides match TRBD1. Germline assignment: CDR1 MDHEN and CDR2 SYDVKM. This CDR3 comprises 13 residues. Trimming took 6 bases from V and 4 from J; bases not matched to a gene: 3. The CDR3 reads CASRVTGNQPQHF. The CDR3, as DNA: TGTGCCAGCAGGGTGACAGGGAATCAGCCCCAGCATTTT.

The chain is built from TRBV30 and TRBJ1-3; TRBD1 is a possible D gene (6 bases). CDR3 size: 16 residues. V dropped 3 bases and J dropped 4 bases, with 19 bases sitting between them. Germline lookup yields CDR1 GTSNPN and CDR2 SVGIG (reference sequence). The CDR3 sequence is CAWRALGALLGNTIYF. The CDR3 DNA reads as TGTGCCTGGAGGGCCCTGGGGGCTCTCTTGGGAAACACCATATATTTT.

This clone came up once. The CDR3 DNA sequence: TGTGCCAGCAGCCCCGGGACTAGATACGAGCAGTACTTC. Protein sequence: CASSPGTRYEQYF. The chain uses TRBV11-3 and TRBJ2-7; 8 bases match TRBD2. There are 13 residues in the CDR3. V shed 5 bases, J shed 4 bases, and the junction held 4 bases outside the gene matches. CDR1 is SGHNT, CDR2 YENEEA, per germline.

V usage is TRBV5-1 and J usage is TRBJ2-2; D is possibly TRBD1 (6 bases). In germline, CDR1 is SGHRS, CDR2 YFSETQ. CDR3 length equals 16 residues. The V and J ends lost 1 base and 7 bases respectively, with 17 bases between them. The CDR3 loop reads CASSLLPGGQLGELFF. In nucleotides, the CDR3 is TGCGCCAGCAGCTTGCTCCCCGGCGGACAGCTCGGGGAGCTGTTTTTT.

CDR3 bases: TGCGCCAGCAGCGGGGGGACGGTGAACACTGAAGCTTTCTTT. Protein: CASSGGTVNTEAFF. The chain is built from TRBV5-1 and TRBJ1-1; a possible D gene is TRBD1 (5 bases). Per germline, CDR1 SGHRS and CDR2 YFSETQ. Trimming removed 4 bases from V and 0 bases from J, with 10 bases in between. This CDR3 has 14 residues.

The chain uses TRBV3-1 (or the pseudogene TRBV3-2) and TRBJ1-2, with no clear D. This CDR3 contains 15 residues. V lost 3 bases and J lost 5, with 16 bases in between. Germline V gives CDR1 LGHDT, CDR2 YNNKEL (reference sequence). The CDR3 region has the DNA TGTGCCAGCAGCCAGAGGACTGGTTTGAATTATGGCTACACCTTC. Its translation: CASSQRTGLNYGYTF.

This clone was recorded only once. The J gene is TRBJ1-6, the V gene TRBV3-1 (or the pseudogene TRBV3-2); perhaps TRBD1 as D (5 bases). Germline CDR1 is LGHDT and CDR2 is YNNKEL (reference sequence). This CDR3 has 15 amino acids. The ends were cut back, 8 bases at V and 10 bases at J, with 21 bases in the middle. The CDR3 protein is CASRGNKGSRSPLHF. CDR3 DNA: TGTGCCAGCCGCGGGAACAAGGGGAGTCGGTCACCCCTCCACTTT.

The chain employs TRBV3-1 (or the pseudogene TRBV3-2) and TRBJ2-1; 10 positions match TRBD1. Germline CDR1 is LGHDT and CDR2 is YNNKEL (reference sequence). V lost 1 base, J lost 6 bases, and 6 bases stayed unmatched. CDR3 size: 16 residues. The DNA of the CDR3 is TGTGCCAGCAGCCAAGCCCCAGGGACAGGGGTCAATGAGCAGTTCTTC. Translating it yields CASSQAPGTGVNEQFF.

This clone was recorded once. V gene TRBV20-1 combines with J gene TRBJ1-1; 9 bases are a match to TRBD1. CDR1 and CDR2 (germline): DFQATT, SNEGSKA (reference sequence). The ends lost 3 bases at V and 6 bases at J; junction bases unmatched: 5. CDR3 size: 13 residues. CDR3 sequence reads: CSASRDRVAEAFF. The CDR3 DNA reads TGCAGTGCTAGTAGGGACAGGGTAGCTGAAGCTTTCTTT.

The chain joins TRBV29-1 to TRBJ1-1; 8 nucleotides agree with TRBD1. Per germline, CDR1 SQVTM and CDR2 ANQGSEA. The V gene end was trimmed by 6 bases and the J gene end by 2 bases; junction bases not matched to a gene: 5. This CDR3 has 13 amino acids. CDR3 bases: TGCAGCGTCCACAGGGGGTACAACACTGAAGCTTTCTTT. Amino acid sequence: CSVHRGYNTEAFF. Filled out from reference TRBV29-1 and TRBJ1-1, the complete variable domain reads SAVISQKPSRDICQRGTSLTIQCQVDSQVTMMFWYRQQPGQSLTLIATANQGSEATYESGFVIDKFPISRPNLTFSTLTVSNMSPEDSSIYLCSVHRGYNTEAFFGQGTRLTVV.

The rearrangement joins TRBV5-4 to TRBJ2-5, with D possibly TRBD1 on 5 matching bases. In germline, CDR1 is SGHNT, CDR2 YYREEE (reference sequence). V was pared by 5 bases and J by 0 bases, with 8 bases between. This CDR3 spans 13 amino acids. The CDR3 loop is CASRPGYQETQYF. In nucleotides, the CDR3 is TGTGCCAGCAGACCAGGGTACCAAGAGACCCAGTACTTC.

This clone was recorded a few times. The chain links TRBV5-1 to TRBJ2-5; TRBD2 agrees at 7 bases. CDR3 size: 17 residues. The germline CDR1 and CDR2 sequences are SGHRS and YFSETQ. With V trimmed by 0 bases and J by 3 bases, 11 bases remained unmatched. The chain's CDR3 is CASSLGLAGRTEETQYF. The CDR3, as DNA: TGCGCCAGCAGCTTGGGCTTAGCGGGTAGAACGGAAGAGACCCAGTACTTC. Variable domain in full (rest from reference TRBV5-1 and TRBJ2-5): KAGVTQTPRYLIKTRGQQVTLSCSPISGHRSVSWYQQTPGQGLQFLFEYFSETQRNKGNFPGRFSGRQFSNSRSEMNVSTLELGDSALYLCASSLGLAGRTEETQYFGPGTRLLVL.

The CDR3 reads CASSQDLPQGPLIGYTF. In nucleotides, the CDR3 is TGCGCCAGCAGCCAAGATCTTCCCCAGGGCCCATTAATTGGCTACACCTTC. This chain connects TRBV4-1 to TRBJ1-2, with D perhaps matching TRBD1 (5 bases). Trimming removed 0 bases from V and 7 bases from J, with 21 bases in between. This CDR3 spans 17 amino acids. The germline V gene has CDR1 MGHRA and CDR2 YSYEKL.

The chain combines TRBV2 with TRBJ2-1; the match to TRBD2 covers 8 bases. V shed 5 bases, J shed 3 bases, and the junction held 3 bases outside the gene matches. The CDR3 sequence is 14 residues long. CDR1 and CDR2 from the germline V gene are SNHLY and FYNNEI. In nucleotides, the CDR3 is TGTGCCAGCAGTCAGAGCGGGGGCTACAATGAGCAGTTCTTC. Its translation is CASSQSGGYNEQFF.

This clone has only one observation. The V gene is TRBV3-1 (or the pseudogene TRBV3-2), the J gene TRBJ2-7; D is perhaps TRBD2 (6 bases). Germline assignment: CDR1 LGHDT and CDR2 YNNKEL (reference sequence). The length of the CDR3 is 15 residues. V was trimmed by 6 bases and J by 6 bases, leaving 21 bases between them. DNA for the CDR3: TGTGCCAGCAGTTTCCTTCCCGGGACTTCGGCCGAGCAGTACTTC. Amino acid sequence: CASSFLPGTSAEQYF.

The chain uses TRBV30 and TRBJ1-2, with TRBD1 matching over 9 bases. Trimming removed 4 bases from V and 3 bases from J; junction bases left unmatched: 3. Germline V gene sequence: CDR1 GTSNPN, CDR2 SVGIG (reference sequence). This CDR3 comprises 13 residues. The CDR3 region is CAWMGQGDYGYTF. The CDR3 DNA reads as TGTGCCTGGATGGGACAGGGCGACTATGGCTACACCTTC.

The chain has TRBV12-5 and TRBJ2-5, with TRBD2 matching over 16 bases. CDR1 is LGHNT, CDR2 FRNRAP, per germline. The CDR3 has 17 residues. J was trimmed by 5 bases and V by 5 bases; bases with no gene match: 8. CDR3 sequence reads: CASGIGTSGGAGETQYF. The CDR3 DNA sequence: TGTGCTAGTGGTATCGGGACTAGCGGGGGGGCCGGGGAGACCCAGTACTTC.